This record looks at one T cell receptor (beta chain) sequence and its context. Its target is not known. The sample is drawn from a study of T cell repertoires in ileal Crohn's disease. Study-wide results and caveats: Every patient over 26.8% clonality showed endoscopic recurrence.

Trimming stripped 4 bases from V and 7 bases from J, with 5 bases between. The CDR3 is made up of 11 amino acids. From germline, CDR1 is SGHVS and CDR2 FNYEAQ. TCRB immunosequencing input was five hundred nanograms of biopsy DNA per sample. Assay used: immunoSEQ multiplex PCR; TCRdb lists only in-frame clones, some missing. The sample lists about 16,000 clones; 85% to 95% were seen once. This TCR came from an adult with Crohn's disease. Sequenced input: ileal tissue. The chain combines TRBV7-6 with TRBJ2-1; D possibly corresponds to TRBD1 (5 bases). CDR3 residues: CASSSGNEQFF. The CDR3 nucleotides read TGTGCCAGCAGCTCAGGGAATGAGCAGTTCTTC.